Sequencing of this T cell receptor (beta chain) was carried out in a study of T cells of healthy individuals. At least ten counts were recorded for this clonotype. The CDR3 is 15 amino acids. Trimming removed 7 bases at V and 5 bases at J, with 18 bases between. CDR1 and CDR2 (germline): MNHEY, SMNVEV (reference sequence). A single record per CDR3 protein comes from TCRdb applying MiXCR to the 5' RACE reads. The sample includes more than 60,000 distinct CDR3 sequences, 15% to 20% of them seen just once. The V and J genes are TRBV27 and TRBJ2-1, with D perhaps matching TRBD1 or TRBD2 (5 bases each). The source is a human donor in good health. The CDR3 spells CASTIGADGDNEQFF. The CDR3 DNA reads as TGTGCCAGCACAATCGGGGCAGATGGTGACAATGAGCAGTTCTTC.